Shown below are 7 T cell receptor beta chains from a single sample sequenced in a study of beta chain features in type 1 diabetes. General observations from the study: Type 1 diabetes patients had moderately but significantly shorter TCRB CDR3s in all four CD4+ subsets.

All of the isolated RNA was reverse transcribed, so expressed TCRB transcripts were sequenced. Clones were read by immunoSEQ multiplex PCR, and TCRdb kept only the in-frame ones, dropping some. Of 120,000 or so clones listed, roughly 17% are singletons. These TCRs are of unknown antigen specificity. Sequencing was done on a sample of central memory CD4+ T cells from blood. The receptors derive from a man between 18 and 29 years old with type 1 diabetes.

This rearrangement joins TRBV9 to TRBJ2-3; perhaps TRBD2 as D (6 bases). Germline-derived CDR1 and CDR2 are SGDLS and YYNGEE. The germline V and J ends were trimmed by 3 bases and 6 bases, with 14 bases remaining between them. The CDR3 consists of 14 residues. Written as DNA, the CDR3 is TGTGCCAGCAGCGACCGTAGGGCGGGGGATACGCAGTATTTT. Its translation is CASSDRRAGDTQYF.

This clone was detected a few times. V and J are TRBV27 and TRBJ2-6; D unresolved. The CDR3 extends over 14 amino acids. Germline V gives CDR1 MNHEY, CDR2 SMNVEV (reference sequence). Deletions cut 3 bases from V and 4 bases from J, with 7 bases between. CDR3 protein: CASSFSLGANVLTF. The CDR3 DNA reads TGTGCCAGCAGTTTTTCTCTAGGGGCCAACGTCCTGACTTTC.

This chain links TRBV7-2 with TRBJ2-7, with a tentative D call TRBD1 (5 bases). Germline assignment: CDR1 SGHTA and CDR2 FQGNSA. V lost 7 bases, J lost 2 bases, and 15 bases lay in between. The CDR3 is 14 residues long. The CDR3 protein is CASTPNRPTYEQYF. DNA for the CDR3: TGTGCCAGCACTCCCAACAGGCCTACCTACGAGCAGTACTTC.

V usage is TRBV30 and J usage is TRBJ1-2; the match to TRBD1 covers 9 bases. The CDR3 totals 12 residues. J was trimmed by 8 bases and V by 3 bases; bases with no gene match: 4. Germline V gene lookup returns CDR1 GTSNPN and CDR2 SVGIG (reference sequence). The CDR3 DNA is TGTGCCTGGAGACGGGACAGGGAGGGCTACACCTTC. Encoded protein: CAWRRDREGYTF.

The chain links TRBV7-2 to TRBJ1-5, with D possibly matching TRBD1 (6 bases). V dropped 6 bases and J dropped 5 bases, with 11 bases sitting between them. CDR3 size: 13 residues. CDR1 is SGHTA and CDR2 is FQGNSA in the germline V gene. CDR3 in DNA: TGTGCCAGCAGTAAAAGGGGGGATCAGCCCCAGCATTTT. As protein: CASSKRGDQPQHF.

V usage is TRBV6-6 and J usage is TRBJ1-1; D unclear. The germline CDR1 and CDR2 sequences are MNHNY and SVGAGI (reference sequence). The CDR3 consists of 15 residues. V was pared by 2 bases and J by 1 base, with 11 bases between. DNA for the CDR3: TGTGCCAGCAGTTACCCCCACGGCGAGAACACTGAAGCTTTCTTT. This translates into CASSYPHGENTEAFF.

This clone was recorded a few times. The V gene is TRBV6-5, the J gene TRBJ2-3; 10 bases agree with TRBD1. The CDR3 has 16 amino acids. The ends lost 0 bases at V and 5 bases at J; junction bases unmatched: 5. Per germline, CDR1 MNHEY and CDR2 SVGAGI. CDR3 sequence reads: CASSYSRGQGKDTQYF. In nucleotides, the CDR3 is TGTGCCAGCAGTTACTCCCGGGGACAGGGGAAAGATACGCAGTATTTT.